This T cell receptor beta chain was obtained from a study of blood T cells in healthy people across ages (dated by TCRdb to between 2014 and 2016). In terms of the full investigation: In model experiments, roughly one uniquely barcoded TCR beta cDNA molecule per two T cells was captured by template switching. Age-related changes in TCR beta repertoire diversity were measured in the study by deep sequencing normalized with unique cDNA molecular identifiers. The donors were divided into four age groups: young (average roughly 17 years), middle-aged (around 41), aged (about 61) and long-lived (roughly 88). To avoid experimental bias, donors of different ages were spread randomly across the sequencing lanes. For two donors (one aged 18 to 29 and one aged 80 or older), the study analyzed two additional independent replicas of 1 million unique cDNA reads from the same blood draw. The investigation overall reported the following: Because donor CMV infection status was unknown, age-related changes in expanded clonotypes were potentially confounded. Conclusive comparison of naive and antigen-experienced compartments was prevented by the profiling of bulk unsorted PBMCs. Compared with the aged group, more naive CD4+ T cells, fewer expanded clones and increased TCR diversity were shown by the long-lived group, suggesting age selection. Observed TCR beta diversity per million T cells fell roughly linearly with age, and a significant reduction was already apparent by age around 36. There was a strong correlation between observed TCR beta diversity and the percentage of naive T cells measured by flow cytometry. Estimates of total diversity based on one million sequenced T cells were regarded as lower bounds and as underestimates.

The germline V gene gives CDR1 as SGHVS and CDR2 as FQNEAQ. V was cut back by 4 bases and J by 8 bases, leaving a gap of 18 bases between them. The CDR3 covers 16 residues, taking in both the cysteine and the phenylalanine. The sequence is cut down to CDR3 DNA, 48 bases in frame from base 1. Donors were a few dozen systemically healthy Caucasian individuals from Russia aged roughly 6 to 100 years. Ten milliliters of peripheral blood were drawn from each donor into EDTA-treated Vacutainer tubes. Ficoll-Paque density-gradient centrifugation was used to isolate PBMCs, with at least 6.5 million per sample. Trizol reagent was used to extract total RNA from PBMCs, with at least 6 micrograms per sample. For every donor, flow cytometry on a PBMC aliquot measured the percentage of naive CD45RAhigh/CD27high T cells. Receptor libraries were prepared by 5' RACE. Sequencing was performed on an Illumina HiSeq 2500. A second about 6 to 11 cycle PCR used a sample-barcoded 5' primer and a J-beta primer mix. A unique molecular identifier was introduced onto each TCR beta cDNA molecule by a template-switch 5' adaptor carrying 12 random nucleotides. At least 2.5 million CDR3-containing paired-end reads were obtained from each sample. First-strand cDNA was synthesized from all RNA with the Mint cDNA synthesis kit, primed by a TRBC-specific oligonucleotide. Following uracil-DNA glycosylase treatment, all cDNA underwent a first 18-cycle PCR with the universal primers M1SS and BC2_uni_R. Per the authors' processing: For normalization, 1 million high-quality reads, each with a distinct molecular identifier, were randomly selected from each sample. Reads sharing molecular identifiers were discarded rather than binned into consensus sequences. MiTCR, set to a Q25 quality threshold and the strictest error-elimination algorithm, was used for CDR3 identification, clonotype clustering and error correction. A nonparametric unseen species model using Euler transformation provided a lower-bound estimate of total TCR beta diversity. TCRdb reprocessing: public reads trimmed at Q25 with fastp, clones called with MiXCR, in-frame beta chains kept. Every CDR3 protein is listed once, alongside the most common genes and DNA of its rows. The V and J calls were determined by TCRdb, not by the authors. The sample has about 900,000 distinct CDR3 sequences on record, 45% to 50% of them singletons. The ten top clones hold under 15% of the sample.

On this clonotype: Its antigen is currently not known. No clone much larger than this one lies a single base away; base qualities are absent.

The TCR sequence derives from a man aged 25-45 years in good health. Material for sequencing was blood. Here the chain combines TRBV7-8 and TRBJ1-6; confidence is insufficient to name the D gene. In nucleotide form, the sequence is TGTGCCAGCAGCTCATCTACACCCGGGAGGTATTCACCCCTCCACTTT. This sequence encodes CASSSSTPGRYSPLHF. Beyond the CDR3, the reference TRBV7-8 and TRBJ1-6 genes provide the residues; the full variable domain reads: GAGVSQSPRYKVAKRGQDVALRCDPISGHVSLFWYQQALGQGPEFLTYFQNEAQLDKSGLPSDRFFAERPEGSVSTLKIQRTQQEDSAVYLCASSSSTPGRYSPLHFGNGTRLTVT.